The 19 T cell receptor beta chains listed next were all sequenced from one sample in a study of response to subunit inactivated influenza vaccine. In TCRdb, the RT-PCR reads were re-called with MiXCR into one record per CDR3 protein. The repertoire holds 650,000 to 700,000 distinct CDR3 sequences, with 15% to 17% as singletons. Material: PBMCs from blood, obtained 12 days after vaccination. The source of these receptors is a middle-aged man who received an inactivated influenza vaccine.

There are a few counts of this clonotype. This chain connects TRBV5-1 to TRBJ2-1, with 9 nucleotides matching TRBD2. Per germline, CDR1 SGHRS and CDR2 YFSETQ. Trimming at V came to 4 bases and at J to 2 bases, leaving 16 bases not matched to a gene. This CDR3 has 19 residues. CDR3 in DNA: TGCGCCAGCAGCCCGACCGGGACAGCTATAGCGGGGGCCTACAATGAGCAGTTCTTC. Protein sequence: CASSPTGTAIAGAYNEQFF.

V usage is TRBV7-9 and J usage is TRBJ2-5; D is uncertain. Trimming cost V 8 bases and J 4 bases, with 14 bases left between them. Germline lookup yields CDR1 SEHNR and CDR2 FQNEAQ (reference sequence). The CDR3 loop spans 13 amino acids. The CDR3 DNA follows: TGTGCCAGCCTACGTGTGGGCTCAGAGACCCAGTACTTC. Amino acids: CASLRVGSETQYF.

A word on this clonotype: This may be a read error: a much more frequent sequence differs by one nucleotide. The chain recombines TRBV5-1 with TRBJ1-2; D possibly corresponds to TRBD1 (6 bases). CDR3 length: 16 amino acids. Per the germline V gene, CDR1 is SGHRS and CDR2 is YFSETQ. The V end was cut by 0 bases, the J end by 3 bases, with 15 bases between. In DNA, the CDR3 is TGCGCCAGCAGCTTGGAGGGCAGGGGTGACGACTATGGCTACACCTTC. This translates into CASSLEGRGDDYGYTF.

This clonotype was picked up a small number of times. CDR3: CASSFAAEQFF. In DNA, the CDR3 is TGTGCCAGCAGTTTTGCAGCCGAGCAGTTCTTC. The chain employs TRBV12-3 or TRBV12-4 and TRBJ2-1; D is ambiguous. The CDR3 is made up of 11 amino acids. V gave up 3 bases and J gave up 10 bases, with 7 bases separating them.

V gene TRBV30 combines with J gene TRBJ1-1, with D possibly matching TRBD1 (6 bases). Germline CDR1 GTSNPN, CDR2 SVGIG (reference sequence). This CDR3 is 15 amino acids long. CDR3 amino acids: CGTGTPNSLNTEAFF. CDR3 nucleotide sequence: TGTGGGACTGGGACACCGAATTCATTGAACACTGAAGCTTTCTTT.

This clonotype showed up many times. This sequence joins TRBV5-6 and TRBJ1-6; D remains ambiguous. V lost 1 base to trimming and J lost 6 bases, with 14 bases between them. Looked up from germline, CDR1 is SGHDT and CDR2 is YYEEEE. The CDR3 is made up of 16 amino acids. CDR3 sequence (DNA): TGTGCCAGCAGCTTGTTGCGGCAGGCGAGTAATTCACCCCTCCACTTT. The encoded protein is CASSLLRQASNSPLHF.

This clonotype was seen a handful of times. CDR3 protein: CASSRSGTGYEQYF. The DNA for the CDR3 is TGTGCCAGCAGCAGGTCCGGGACAGGGTACGAGCAGTACTTC. The chain couples TRBV21-1 to TRBJ2-7; TRBD1 reflects the table's D call only, with no check against the DNA. TRBV21-1 is shown as a pseudogene. The CDR3 is 14 residues long.

V usage is TRBV12-3 or TRBV12-4 and J usage is TRBJ2-3, with D tentatively TRBD2 (6 bases). The CDR3 has 13 residues. The ends were cut back, 5 bases at V and 6 bases at J, with 12 bases in the middle. In nucleotides, the CDR3 is TGTGCCAGCAGTACGGGGGAATCGGATACGCAGTATTTT. Encoded protein: CASSTGESDTQYF.

V and J are TRBV4-3 and TRBJ1-6, with D maybe TRBD1 (5 bases). This CDR3 comprises 16 residues. CDR1 and CDR2 from the germline V gene are LGHNA and YSLEER. V gave up 3 bases and J gave up 3 bases, with 12 bases separating them. CDR3 loop: CASSHQGRVYNSPLHF. DNA for the CDR3: TGCGCCAGCAGCCACCAGGGACGGGTCTATAATTCACCCCTCCACTTT.

This clonotype was detected a few times. The genes are TRBV7-2 and TRBJ2-1, with D perhaps assigned TRBD1 or TRBD2 (5 bases each). Deletions cut 1 base from V and 2 bases from J, with 12 bases between. Germline-derived CDR1 and CDR2 are SGHTA and FQGNSA. The CDR3 totals 16 residues. In nucleotides, the CDR3 is TGTGCCAGCAGCTTAGAATCAACGGGACCCTACAATGAGCAGTTCTTC. Protein: CASSLESTGPYNEQFF.

V gene TRBV12-3 or TRBV12-4 combines with J gene TRBJ2-1; 14 nucleotides line up with TRBD2. The CDR3 extends over 15 amino acids. The V gene end was trimmed by 3 bases and the J gene end by 14 bases; junction bases not matched to a gene: 9. The CDR3 loop reads CASSFTAGTSGSKFF. In DNA form, the CDR3 reads TGTGCCAGCAGTTTTACCGCCGGGACTAGCGGGAGTAAGTTCTTC.

This clonotype occurred a few times. The chain employs TRBV3-1 and TRBJ2-1; 11 bases line up with TRBD1. CDR3 size: 16 residues. The junction had 8 bases not matched to a gene; V was cut back by 5 bases and J by 5 bases. CDR1 is LGHDT, CDR2 YNNKEL, per germline (reference sequence). The CDR3 region has the DNA TGTGCCAGCAGCGCCAGGGACAGGGGGTCCCACAATGAGCAGTTCTTC. This codes for CASSARDRGSHNEQFF.

Comments on this clonotype: A read error may produce the germline difference seen at one junction end. This chain links TRBV7-9 with TRBJ2-1, with 7 bases fitting TRBD1. Germline CDR1 reads SEHNR; CDR2 reads FQNEAQ (reference sequence). The CDR3 has 15 amino acids. Written as DNA, the CDR3 is TGTGCCAGCAGTTTAGGACAGGCGATTAATTCGGAGCAGTTCTTC. Its translation is CASSLGQAINSEQFF.

This clonotype turned up a few times. This sequence joins TRBV28 and TRBJ2-1, with 10 bases fitting TRBD1. With V trimmed by 8 bases and J by 9 bases, 7 bases remained unmatched. Germline-derived CDR1 and CDR2 are MDHEN and SYDVKM. The CDR3 covers 13 residues. CDR3 sequence: CASSGQGTGEQFF. CDR3 DNA sequence: TGTGCCAGCTCGGGACAGGGGACCGGTGAGCAGTTCTTC.

This clonotype was detected a few times. V and J are TRBV20-1 and TRBJ2-7; 11 bases agree with TRBD2. Germline CDR1 reads DFQATT; CDR2 reads SNEGSKA (reference sequence). The CDR3 is made up of 14 amino acids. V lost 5 bases and J lost 7; bases outside the gene matches: 10. For the CDR3, the DNA is TGCAGTGCTGGAGGGACTAGCGGTGGCCAGGAGCAGTACTTC. This translates into CSAGGTSGGQEQYF.

The chain combines TRBV27 with TRBJ2-7; 9 bases match TRBD2. V was clipped by 4 bases and J by 1 base; unmatched bases: 5. The CDR3 is 15 amino acids. Per the germline V gene, CDR1 is MNHEY and CDR2 is SMNVEV (reference sequence). The CDR3 DNA reads as TGTGCCAGCAGTTCGAGGCGGGAGGGTTCCTACGAGCAGTACTTC. Translation: CASSSRREGSYEQYF.

This clonotype was observed a few times. The rearrangement links TRBV12-3 or TRBV12-4 to TRBJ1-2; TRBD1 matches 7 bases. This CDR3 comprises 12 residues. Germline trimming cut 9 bases from V and 6 bases from J; bases unmatched to any gene: 7. The CDR3 sequence is CASKGQADGYTF. DNA of the CDR3: TGTGCCAGTAAAGGACAGGCCGATGGCTACACCTTC.

This clonotype was detected ten times or more. The CDR3, as DNA: TGTGCCAGCAGTTTATTTACAGGGCATAGCACTGAAGCTTTCTTT. Its translation is CASSLFTGHSTEAFF. The chain carries TRBV27 and TRBJ1-1; D may be TRBD1 (6 bases). V dropped 1 base and J dropped 4 bases, with 13 bases sitting between them. The germline CDR1 and CDR2 sequences are MNHEY and SMNVEV (reference sequence). This CDR3 region has 15 residues.

This clonotype was detected many times. The V call is TRBV29-1, the J call TRBJ2-7, with 7 bases matching TRBD2. Per germline, CDR1 SQVTM and CDR2 ANQGSEA. V dropped 5 bases and J dropped 2; count of bases not matched to a gene: 12. The CDR3 has 15 residues. For the CDR3, the DNA is TGCAGCGTTTCCCTTGACGGGAGGTACACCTACGAGCAGTACTTC. Protein product: CSVSLDGRYTYEQYF.